What follows describes a single T cell receptor beta chain. Its specific antigen is unknown. Base qualities are not provided; no much larger clone lies one nucleotide away. The sample comes from a study of OX40 agonist ivuxolimab in advanced cancers. In the study overall: Ivuxolimab was an agonistic, fully human IgG2 monoclonal antibody directed against OX40 (CD134), a costimulatory receptor. Patients were allowed to have had prior anti-PD-1, anti-PD-L1 or anti-CTLA-4 therapy, and around 40% of the dose-escalation patients had previously received checkpoint inhibitors. Intravenous ivuxolimab was administered to patients every 2 weeks at six dose levels: 0.01, 0.1, 0.3, 1.5, 3 and 10 mg/kg. Of the 50 or so patients in dose escalation, 19 had hepatocellular carcinoma, approximately 15 had melanoma, 9 had renal cell carcinoma and 9 had head and neck cancer. The paper describes the monotherapy dose-escalation part (N = 52 patients) of the phase I trial of ivuxolimab. Three dose-escalation patients achieved partial responses, one with hepatocellular carcinoma and two with cutaneous melanoma. Peripheral TCRbeta sequencing aimed to test whether ivuxolimab altered TCR sequence diversity and caused clonal T-cell expansion. A male proportion of almost 85% and a mean age of about 60 years, ranging from roughly 23 to 80, were recorded for the dose-escalation cohort.

The research as a whole found: After ivuxolimab, CD8+ T cells had more expanded clones than CD4+ T cells on average. The antigen specificity of the peripheral T cells that underwent clonal expansion was not determined. At doses of 0.1 to 3.0 mg/kg, clonal expansion of both CD4+ and CD8+ blood T cells was observed from baseline to week 6. Low levels of normalized T-cell clonal expansion were also seen in some nonresponding patients. Partial responders in the 0.1-3.0 mg/kg groups had among the lowest normalized peripheral clonal expansion, especially among CD8+ T cells.

The trial excluded patients who had a history of autoimmune disease or who were on systemic immunosuppression. Peripheral blood for TCR sequencing was drawn from every dose cohort at baseline, at cycle 4 day 1 and at cycle 7 day 1. The samples were drawn from a first-in-human, open-label, multicenter phase I dose-escalation trial of ivuxolimab. The trial enrolled adults with locally advanced or metastatic head and neck squamous cell, hepatocellular, melanoma or renal cell carcinoma. Before TCR sequencing, CD4+ T cells and CD8+ T cells were sorted from peripheral blood as separate populations. Genomic DNA was isolated from the sorted cells so that the TCRbeta CDR3 region could be sequenced. The immunoSEQ Assay was used to sequence the TCRbeta CDR3 regions. TCRdb carries this immuneACCESS record with in-frame sequences only. Its versions omit some clonotypes, under half of them owing to an unresolved V gene in the studies checked, with the rest unexplained. Across this sample there are some 100,000 clones, with around 90% seen only once. Around 0.85% of the sample is held by the ten biggest clonotypes.

Trimming costs V 11 bases and J 1 base, and their ends lie 20 bases apart. Measured from the cysteine to the phenylalanine, the CDR3 is 15 residues long. The only DNA kept is the CDR3, 45 bases in frame from the first base. The germline V gene (reference sequence) sets CDR1 to MNHNY and CDR2 to SVGAGI. The source is an adult with an advanced solid tumor such as melanoma, head and neck, liver or kidney cancer. The chain is encoded by TRBV6-6 joined to TRBJ2-5; matching of 6 bases hints at TRBD1 as the D gene. The sample was CD4+ or CD8+ T cells sorted from blood, taken in a trial of the OX40 agonist ivuxolimab. The CDR3 protein: CAAQSPQGPQETQYF. The DNA sequence reads TGTGCCGCCCAGAGCCCACAGGGCCCCCAAGAGACCCAGTACTTC.